Listed below are T cell receptor beta chains from one sample, sequenced in a study of identical twins. From the 5' RACE reads, TCRdb called clonotypes with MiXCR, one entry per CDR3 protein. The data hold hundreds of thousands of distinct CDR3 sequences, with under 9% observed a single time. The sample was also linked to a second study, of yellow fever vaccine responses in identical twins.

Material: PBMCs. Every receptor here comes from a woman under 30 in good health. The CDR3 runs from the conserved cysteine through the conserved F or W. A D gene is named only where the DNA matches it firmly. Only part of the rows carry a size: once, few, many, or a class if the clone is expanded.

CDR3nt,CDR3aa,j_gene,d_gene,v_gene,abundance
TGTGCCAGCAGCCAAGCGGCTGGGAACAGCTATGGCTACACCTTC,CASSQAAGNSYGYTF,TRBJ1-2,.,TRBV3-1,many
TGCAGCGTTGAATCAGGGTACACCGGGGAGCTGTTTTTT,CSVESGYTGELFF,TRBJ2-2,.,TRBV29-1,.
TGTGCCAGCAGCGCCCCCCCGGGGATGGGGCAGTACTTC,CASSAPPGMGQYF,TRBJ2-7,.,TRBV6-1,.
TGTGCTAGTGGTTTCGGGGACGAGACTTCCTACGAGCAGTACTTC,CASGFGDETSYEQYF,TRBJ2-7,.,TRBV12-5,few
TGTGCCAGCAGCTTGGACAGTCCGTACAATGAGCAGTTCTTC,CASSLDSPYNEQFF,TRBJ2-1,.,TRBV11-3,many
TGTGCCAGCAGTGGGGGGGGGCCGGTTAGCAATCAGCCCCAGCATTTT,CASSGGGPVSNQPQHF,TRBJ1-5,.,TRBV2,.
TGTGCCAGCAGCTTAGCCCGGGAACGAGGGGGCTACACCTTC,CASSLARERGGYTF,TRBJ1-2,.,TRBV7-9,.
TGTGCCAGCAGCCCCGTCGACTTGTCCCTAACGCAGTATTTT,CASSPVDLSLTQYF,TRBJ2-3,.,TRBV7-9,.
TGTGCCAGCAGCTTGTGGGGACAGGGGATGGCTTTCTTT,CASSLWGQGMAFF,TRBJ1-1,TRBD1,TRBV7-6,few
TGTGCCAGCAGTTCTAGCGGGACAGGGAGGAACAATGAGCAGTTCTTC,CASSSSGTGRNNEQFF,TRBJ2-1,.,TRBV28,few
TGTGCCACCGGGCGGGACAGGGGGTACGAGCAGTACTTC,CATGRDRGYEQYF,TRBJ2-7,TRBD1,TRBV15,.
TGTGCCAGCAGCCCGGGGAGGTTGAACACCGGGGAGCTGTTTTTT,CASSPGRLNTGELFF,TRBJ2-2,.,TRBV7-2,.
TGCAGCGTTGTCTTTGGACTAGCGGGAGCGGGTGAGCAGTTCTTC,CSVVFGLAGAGEQFF,TRBJ2-1,TRBD2,TRBV29-1,.
TGTGCCAGCAGCTTAATTTCGGTGGCAGGGGCCTACGAGCAGTACTTC,CASSLISVAGAYEQYF,TRBJ2-7,.,TRBV7-9,few
TGTGCCAGCAGCCAAGAAATTGGGACAGCTAACCATGGCTACACCTTC,CASSQEIGTANHGYTF,TRBJ1-2,TRBD1,TRBV3-1,.
TGTGCCAGCAGCCGTCCCGTGGGCTCCGACTCCTACAATGAGCAGTTCTTC,CASSRPVGSDSYNEQFF,TRBJ2-1,.,TRBV7-2,few
TGCAGTGCCCCTAAGGGGGGGCCCACCGGGGAGCTGTTTTTT,CSAPKGGPTGELFF,TRBJ2-2,.,TRBV20-1,.
TGCGCCAGCAGCTTGGTTTACAGGGGGCAGTTGGGGAACACTGAAGCTTTCTTT,CASSLVYRGQLGNTEAFF,TRBJ1-1,TRBD1,TRBV5-1,few
TGCGCCAGCAGCCAGAGCCGAGACAGGGAAGGCGGGGAGCTGTTTTTT,CASSQSRDREGGELFF,TRBJ2-2,TRBD1,TRBV4-3,.
TGTGCCAGCAGCTTAGGGTCAAGGGAGCAGTACTTC,CASSLGSREQYF,TRBJ2-7,.,TRBV7-9,many
TGTGCCAGCAGCTTCGGGACTAGCGATTTTGGCACAGATACGCAGTATTTT,CASSFGTSDFGTDTQYF,TRBJ2-3,TRBD2,TRBV5-6,.
TGTGCCAGTAGTATGGGATTCAGCCGGGGTAATCAGCCCCAGCATTTT,CASSMGFSRGNQPQHF,TRBJ1-5,.,TRBV19,few
TGTGCCAGCAGCTCAGCCGGGACTAGCGGCGATGAGCAGTTCTTC,CASSSAGTSGDEQFF,TRBJ2-1,TRBD2,TRBV7-9,few
TGTGCCAGTAGGGACGGATTTTACGAGCAGTACTTC,CASRDGFYEQYF,TRBJ2-7,.,TRBV19,few
TGTGCCAGCTCCTATGGCAGGGCCACTGAAGCTTTCTTT,CASSYGRATEAFF,TRBJ1-1,.,TRBV12-3/TRBV12-4,.
TGTGCCAGCAGCAAAACTTTAGCGGGGGGTCAAGAGACCCAGTACTTC,CASSKTLAGGQETQYF,TRBJ2-5,TRBD2,TRBV9,.
TGTGCCAGCAGCGAAGGACAGGGTATAGGGAACCGGGAGCTGTTTTTT,CASSEGQGIGNRELFF,TRBJ2-2,TRBD1,TRBV9,many
TGCGCCAGCACACAATTCCCCGGGACAGGGAGCACAGATACGCAGTATTTT,CASTQFPGTGSTDTQYF,TRBJ2-3,TRBD1,TRBV4-1,few
TGCGCCAGCAGCCCCTCGGGGCTTGGCCCCGGGGAGCTGTTTTTT,CASSPSGLGPGELFF,TRBJ2-2,.,TRBV4-1,.
TGCGCCAGCAGCGAGGGACTAGCGGGACTCGTCTCCTACAATGAGCAGTTCTTC,CASSEGLAGLVSYNEQFF,TRBJ2-1,TRBD2,TRBV5-1,many
TGCAGTGCTAGAGAGGCCAGTTCCTACGAGCAGTACTTC,CSAREASSYEQYF,TRBJ2-7,.,TRBV20-1,few
TGCAGCGTTGAACTAGCTGGTTACAATGAGCAGTTCTTC,CSVELAGYNEQFF,TRBJ2-1,.,TRBV29-1,many
TGTGCCAGCTTAAACTTGCACCAGCCCCAGCATTTT,CASLNLHQPQHF,TRBJ1-5,.,TRBV21-1,.
TGTGCCACCAGTGCGGCGGGAGGGCCGTACGAGCAGTACTTC,CATSAAGGPYEQYF,TRBJ2-7,TRBD2,TRBV24-1,many
TGTGCCAGCAGTTTTGGGGGGACCACTAATGAAAAACTGTTTTTT,CASSFGGTTNEKLFF,TRBJ1-4,.,TRBV28,few
TGCGCCAGCAGCTCCTGGACAGGGGGAGCAACTGAAGCTTTCTTT,CASSSWTGGATEAFF,TRBJ1-1,TRBD1,TRBV5-1,few
TGTGCCAGTACCTACATGAACACTGAAGCTTTCTTT,CASTYMNTEAFF,TRBJ1-1,.,TRBV19,few
TGTGCCAGCTCACCATCGCCGGGACAGAACTATGGCTACACCTTC,CASSPSPGQNYGYTF,TRBJ1-2,TRBD1,TRBV18,few
TGTGCCAGCAGCGACCAAGGACTGCAGCCAGATACGCAGTATTTT,CASSDQGLQPDTQYF,TRBJ2-3,.,TRBV9,few
TGTGCCAGCAGCTCCGCGTTGGGGGGAGACACCGGGGAGCTGTTTTTT,CASSSALGGDTGELFF,TRBJ2-2,.,TRBV5-7,.
TGCAGTGCTACCCTAGCCCGGGCCTACGAGCAGTACTTC,CSATLARAYEQYF,TRBJ2-7,.,TRBV20-1,few
TGTGCCAGCAGCGGCACTAGGGGCGGCTTCGATGAGCAGTTCTTC,CASSGTRGGFDEQFF,TRBJ2-1,.,TRBV4-2,.
TGTGCCAGCAGTTCGGCCCTTACCTACAATGAGCAGTTCTTC,CASSSALTYNEQFF,TRBJ2-1,.,TRBV12-3/TRBV12-4,.
TGCGCCAGCAGCCAAGAGAGCGGGAGCGCTTACAATGAGCAGTTCTTC,CASSQESGSAYNEQFF,TRBJ2-1,TRBD2,TRBV4-3,few
TGTGCCAGCAGTATCCGGACTAGTAAAGATACGCAGTATTTT,CASSIRTSKDTQYF,TRBJ2-3,TRBD2,TRBV27,few
TGCAGTGCGATGACAGGGACCCCCTCTGGGGCCAACGTCCTGACTTTC,CSAMTGTPSGANVLTF,TRBJ2-6,TRBD1,TRBV20-1,.
TGCGCCAGCAGTGAAGGGGACAGCTCCTACGAGCAGTACTTC,CASSEGDSSYEQYF,TRBJ2-7,TRBD1,TRBV4-1,.
TGCGCCAGCAGCCAAGATCAGTGGGGCAGTGAGCAGTTCTTC,CASSQDQWGSEQFF,TRBJ2-1,.,TRBV4-1,few
TGTGCCAGCAGTTTAGGGTCCCAGGGGGCGCTTACCGGGGAGCTGTTTTTT,CASSLGSQGALTGELFF,TRBJ2-2,TRBD1,TRBV28,few
TGTGCCAGCAGGGACTCAGAGAATACTGAAGCTTTCTTT,CASRDSENTEAFF,TRBJ1-1,.,TRBV2,few
TGTGCCAGCTCACCACTTACAGGGAACAATGAGCAGTTCTTC,CASSPLTGNNEQFF,TRBJ2-1,.,TRBV18,.
TGTGCCAGCAGCCACAGGGACAGGCCGCACGAGCAGTACTTC,CASSHRDRPHEQYF,TRBJ2-7,TRBD1,TRBV7-9,few
TGTGCCAGCAGCCAAGATAGAGGAAAACTGTTTTTT,CASSQDRGKLFF,TRBJ1-4,.,TRBV3-1,few